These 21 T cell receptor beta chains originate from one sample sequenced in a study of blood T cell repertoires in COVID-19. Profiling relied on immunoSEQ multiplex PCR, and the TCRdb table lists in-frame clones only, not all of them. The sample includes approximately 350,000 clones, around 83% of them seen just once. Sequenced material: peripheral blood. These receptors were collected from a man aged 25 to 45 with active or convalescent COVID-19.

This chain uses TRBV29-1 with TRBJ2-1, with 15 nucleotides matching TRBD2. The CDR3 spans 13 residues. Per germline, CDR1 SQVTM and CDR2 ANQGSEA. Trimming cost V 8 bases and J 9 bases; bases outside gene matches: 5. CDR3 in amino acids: CSLGLAGGSEQFF. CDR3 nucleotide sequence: TGCAGCTTAGGACTAGCGGGGGGGAGTGAGCAGTTCTTC.

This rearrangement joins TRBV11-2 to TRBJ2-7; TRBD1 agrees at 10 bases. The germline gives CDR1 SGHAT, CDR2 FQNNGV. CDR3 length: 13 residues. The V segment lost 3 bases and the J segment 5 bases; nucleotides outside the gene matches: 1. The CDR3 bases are TGTGCCAGCAGCTTGACAGGGGGCAACGAGCAGTACTTC. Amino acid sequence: CASSLTGGNEQYF.

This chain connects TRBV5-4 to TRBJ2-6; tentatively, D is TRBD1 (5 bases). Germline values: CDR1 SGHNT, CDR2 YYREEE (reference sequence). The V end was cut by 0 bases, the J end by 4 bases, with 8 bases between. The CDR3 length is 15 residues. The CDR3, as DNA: TGTGCCAGCAGCTTGGGTGGGGCCGGGGCCAACGTCCTGACTTTC. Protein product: CASSLGGAGANVLTF.

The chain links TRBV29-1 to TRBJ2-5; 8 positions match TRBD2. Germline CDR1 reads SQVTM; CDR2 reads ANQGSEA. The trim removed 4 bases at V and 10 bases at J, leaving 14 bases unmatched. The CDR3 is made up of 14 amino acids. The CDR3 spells CSVVGTSGPWGQYF. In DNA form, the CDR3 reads TGCAGCGTTGTAGGAACTAGCGGACCTTGGGGCCAGTACTTC.

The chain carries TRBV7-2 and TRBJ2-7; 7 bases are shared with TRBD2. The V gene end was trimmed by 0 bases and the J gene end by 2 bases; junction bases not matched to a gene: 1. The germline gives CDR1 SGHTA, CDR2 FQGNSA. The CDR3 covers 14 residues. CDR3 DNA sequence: TGTGCCAGCAGCTTAGCGGGGGGGACCTACGAGCAGTACTTC. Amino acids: CASSLAGGTYEQYF.

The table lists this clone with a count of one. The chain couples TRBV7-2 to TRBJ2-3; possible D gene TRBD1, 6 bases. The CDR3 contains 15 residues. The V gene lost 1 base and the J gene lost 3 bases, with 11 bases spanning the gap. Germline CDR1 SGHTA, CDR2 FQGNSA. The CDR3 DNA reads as TGTGCCAGCAGCTTAGTTGGGGGCCAGACAGATACGCAGTATTTT. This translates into CASSLVGGQTDTQYF.

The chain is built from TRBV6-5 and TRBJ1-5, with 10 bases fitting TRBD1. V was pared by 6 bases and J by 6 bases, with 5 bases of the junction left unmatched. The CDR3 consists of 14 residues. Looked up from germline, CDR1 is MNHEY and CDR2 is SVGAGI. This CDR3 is CASSRGQGVQPQHF. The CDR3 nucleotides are TGTGCCAGCAGCCGCGGACAGGGGGTTCAGCCCCAGCATTTT.

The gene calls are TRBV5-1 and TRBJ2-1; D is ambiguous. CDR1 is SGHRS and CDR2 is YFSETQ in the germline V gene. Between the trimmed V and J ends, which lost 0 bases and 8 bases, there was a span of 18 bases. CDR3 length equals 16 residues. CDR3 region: CASSLDRRASRDEQFF. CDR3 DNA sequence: TGCGCCAGCAGCTTGGATAGGCGTGCTAGTAGAGATGAGCAGTTCTTC.

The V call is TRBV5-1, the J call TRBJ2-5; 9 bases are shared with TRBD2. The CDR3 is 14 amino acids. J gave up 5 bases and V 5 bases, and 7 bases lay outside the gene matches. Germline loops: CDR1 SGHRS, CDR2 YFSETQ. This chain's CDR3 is CASSLREGQETQYF. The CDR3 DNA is TGCGCCAGCAGTTTGCGGGAGGGCCAGGAGACCCAGTACTTC.

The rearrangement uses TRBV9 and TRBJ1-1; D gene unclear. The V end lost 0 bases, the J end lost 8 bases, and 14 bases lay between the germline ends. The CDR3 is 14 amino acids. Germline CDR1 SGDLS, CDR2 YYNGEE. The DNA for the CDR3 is TGTGCCAGCAGCGTAGGAGGCTACGGCGCGGAAGCTTTCTTT. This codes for CASSVGGYGAEAFF.

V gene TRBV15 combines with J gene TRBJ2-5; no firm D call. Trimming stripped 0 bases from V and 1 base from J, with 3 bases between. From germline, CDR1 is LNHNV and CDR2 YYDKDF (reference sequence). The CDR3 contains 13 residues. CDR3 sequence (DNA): TGTGCCACCAGCAGAGACAGCCAAGAGACCCAGTACTTC. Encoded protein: CATSRDSQETQYF.

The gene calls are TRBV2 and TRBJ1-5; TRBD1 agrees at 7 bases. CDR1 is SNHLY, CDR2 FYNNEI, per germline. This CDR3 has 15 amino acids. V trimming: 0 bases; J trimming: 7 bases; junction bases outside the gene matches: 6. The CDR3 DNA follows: TGTGCCAGCAGTGAAGCGAGACAGGGAGGCCAGCCCCAGCATTTT. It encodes CASSEARQGGQPQHF.

CDR3 region: CAGGRGDSYNEQFF. CDR3 DNA: TGTGCCGGCGGTCGGGGGGACTCCTACAATGAGCAGTTCTTC. The chain employs TRBV2 and TRBJ2-1; 7 bases match TRBD2. V lost 11 bases to trimming and J lost 0 bases; unmatched junction nucleotides: 7. The CDR3 has 14 amino acids. The germline CDR1 and CDR2 sequences are SNHLY and FYNNEI.

The chain's CDR3 is CASSPVDRDNSPLHF. CDR3 DNA: TGTGCCAGCAGCCCCGTGGACAGGGATAATTCACCCCTCCACTTT. This chain links TRBV7-8 with TRBJ1-6; TRBD1 matches at 8 bases. The germline V gene encodes CDR1 SGHVS and CDR2 FQNEAQ. J gave up 5 bases and V 5 bases, and 5 bases lay outside the gene matches. This CDR3 contains 15 residues.

CDR3 bases: TGCGCCAGCAGCCAAGAAGGGCGCCGGACAGGGTTTTACTATGGCTACACCTTC. It encodes CASSQEGRRTGFYYGYTF. The chain combines TRBV4-1 with TRBJ1-2; TRBD1 matches at 8 bases. The germline V gene encodes CDR1 MGHRA and CDR2 YSYEKL. V shed 0 bases, J shed 3 bases, and the junction held 12 bases outside the gene matches. CDR3 length: 18 residues.

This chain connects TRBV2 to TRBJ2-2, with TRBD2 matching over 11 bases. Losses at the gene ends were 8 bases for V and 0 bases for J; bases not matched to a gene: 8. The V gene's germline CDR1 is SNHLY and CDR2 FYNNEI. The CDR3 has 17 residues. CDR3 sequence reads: CASEAGTSGTNTGELFF. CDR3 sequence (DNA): TGTGCCAGCGAGGCCGGGACTAGCGGAACGAACACCGGGGAGCTGTTTTTT.

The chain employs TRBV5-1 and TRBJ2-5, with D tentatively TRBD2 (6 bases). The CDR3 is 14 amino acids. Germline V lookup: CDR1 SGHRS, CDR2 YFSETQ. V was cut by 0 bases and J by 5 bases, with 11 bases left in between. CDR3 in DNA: TGCGCCAGCAGCTTGGCGGGAGTGGGTGAGACCCAGTACTTC. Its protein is CASSLAGVGETQYF.

In DNA form, the CDR3 reads TGTGCCACCAGTGCGGGAAGCTCCTACGAGCAGTACTTC. This codes for CATSAGSSYEQYF. The chain couples TRBV24-1 to TRBJ2-7; TRBD2 might be the D (5 bases). Looked up from germline, CDR1 is KGHDR and CDR2 is SFDVKD. Between the trimmed V and J ends, which lost 5 bases and 0 bases, there was a span of 7 bases. The CDR3 extends over 13 amino acids.

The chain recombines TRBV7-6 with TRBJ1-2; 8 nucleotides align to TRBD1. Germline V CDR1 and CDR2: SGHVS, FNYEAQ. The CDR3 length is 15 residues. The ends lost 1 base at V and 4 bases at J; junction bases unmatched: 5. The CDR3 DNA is TGTGCCAGCAGCTTAGGTGCGGGACAGGTCTATGGCTACACCTTC. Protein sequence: CASSLGAGQVYGYTF.

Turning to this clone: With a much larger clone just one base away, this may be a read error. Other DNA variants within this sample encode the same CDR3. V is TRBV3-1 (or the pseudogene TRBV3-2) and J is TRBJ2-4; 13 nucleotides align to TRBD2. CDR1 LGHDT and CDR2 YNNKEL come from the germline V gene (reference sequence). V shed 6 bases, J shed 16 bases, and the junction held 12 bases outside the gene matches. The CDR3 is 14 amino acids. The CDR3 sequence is CASSELAGGPGQYF. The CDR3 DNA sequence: TGTGCCAGCAGTGAACTAGCGGGGGGGCCGGGTCAATACTTC.

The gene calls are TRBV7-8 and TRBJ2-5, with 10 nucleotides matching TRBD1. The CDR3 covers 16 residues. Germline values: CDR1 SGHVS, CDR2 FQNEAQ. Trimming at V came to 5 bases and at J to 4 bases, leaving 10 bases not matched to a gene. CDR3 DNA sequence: TGTGCCAGCAGCCCCCGCTCGGGACAGGGGAGAGAGACCCAGTACTTC. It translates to CASSPRSGQGRETQYF.